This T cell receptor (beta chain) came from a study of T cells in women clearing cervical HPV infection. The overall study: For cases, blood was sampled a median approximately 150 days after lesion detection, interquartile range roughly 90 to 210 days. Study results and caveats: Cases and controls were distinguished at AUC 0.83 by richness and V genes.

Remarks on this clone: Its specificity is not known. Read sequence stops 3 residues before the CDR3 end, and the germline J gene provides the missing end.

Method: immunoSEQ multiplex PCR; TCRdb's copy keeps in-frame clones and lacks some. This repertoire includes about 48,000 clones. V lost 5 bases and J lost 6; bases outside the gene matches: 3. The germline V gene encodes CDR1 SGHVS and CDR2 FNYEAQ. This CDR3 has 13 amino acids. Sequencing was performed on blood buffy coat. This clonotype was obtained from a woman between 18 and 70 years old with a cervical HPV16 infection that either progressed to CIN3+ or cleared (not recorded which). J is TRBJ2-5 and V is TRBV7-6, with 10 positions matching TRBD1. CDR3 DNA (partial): TGTGCCAGCAGCCGGGACAGGGGACAGACC. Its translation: CASSRDRGQT. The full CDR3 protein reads CASSRDRGQTQYF.